This TCR beta chain was recovered during a study of control samples from healthy donors and cancer patients. The CDR3 runs 13 residues. V lost 10 bases, J lost 7 bases, and 19 bases lay in between. TCRdb keeps only in-frame clones here, not all; method: immunoSEQ multiplex PCR. Of some 110,000 clones listed, roughly four fifths are singletons. The chain combines TRBV12-3 or TRBV12-4 with TRBJ1-2; D is possibly TRBD1 (6 bases). This TCR derives from a woman in her 50s in good health. The sample taken for sequencing was blood. CDR3: CATPGKTQGGYTF. CDR3 bases: TGTGCCACCCCAGGGAAAACACAGGGTGGCTACACCTTC.